These T cell receptor beta chains were read from a single sample in a study of T cells after posttransplantation cyclophosphamide. Sequenced by immunoSEQ multiplex PCR; TCRdb stores in-frame clones only, minus some. The repertoire holds over 15,000 clones, with 94% as singletons. What was sequenced was naive CD4+ T cells sorted from blood. The receptors stem from a woman aged 50 to 65 in good health and a related stem cell transplant donor. CDR3s include the opening cysteine and the closing phenylalanine or tryptophan. The D gene is left open where the match is weak. Size values are once, few and many counts, or a class for expanded clones, and some rows have none.

v_call: TRBV11-3
j_call: TRBJ2-3
d_call: -
clone_size: -
cdr3_nt: TGTGCCAGCAGCTCGGGGGGCGGGAGAACAGATACGCAGTATTTT
cdr3_aa: CASSSGGGRTDTQYF

v_call: TRBV27
j_call: TRBJ1-2
d_call: -
clone_size: -
cdr3_nt: TGTGCCAGCAGTTTAGACCCTGACAAGAACTATGGCTACACCTTC
cdr3_aa: CASSLDPDKNYGYTF

v_call: TRBV4-3
j_call: TRBJ2-3
d_call: TRBD2
clone_size: -
cdr3_nt: TGCGCCAGCAGCCAGGGGTGGGCTAGCGGGAGTTGGGATACGCAGTATTTT
cdr3_aa: CASSQGWASGSWDTQYF

v_call: TRBV19
j_call: TRBJ2-1
d_call: TRBD2
clone_size: -
cdr3_nt: TGTGCCAGTAGTATTGGGACTAGCCTATACAATGAGCAGTTCTTC
cdr3_aa: CASSIGTSLYNEQFF

v_call: TRBV2
j_call: TRBJ1-2
d_call: -
clone_size: -
cdr3_nt: TGTGCCAGCAGTGAAGGCGGATCTAACTATGGCTACACCTTC
cdr3_aa: CASSEGGSNYGYTF

v_call: TRBV5-1
j_call: TRBJ2-2
d_call: -
clone_size: -
cdr3_nt: TGCGCCAGCAGCTTGAGAGGGCGCGACACCGGGGAGCTGTTTTTT
cdr3_aa: CASSLRGRDTGELFF

v_call: TRBV18
j_call: TRBJ2-7
d_call: TRBD2
clone_size: -
cdr3_nt: TGTGCCAGCTCCAGTCGACTAGCGGGGACCTACGAGCAGTACTTC
cdr3_aa: CASSSRLAGTYEQYF

v_call: TRBV28
j_call: TRBJ1-5
d_call: -
clone_size: -
cdr3_nt: TGTGCCAGCAGTTTCCGGGGTTATCAGCCCCAGCATTTT
cdr3_aa: CASSFRGYQPQHF

v_call: TRBV11-2
j_call: TRBJ2-2
d_call: TRBD1
clone_size: -
cdr3_nt: TGTGCCAGCGGACCGGACAGGGGGCGAACCGGGGAGCTGTTTTTT
cdr3_aa: CASGPDRGRTGELFF

v_call: TRBV7-3
j_call: TRBJ2-4
d_call: -
clone_size: -
cdr3_nt: TGTGCCAGCAGCTCGGGGGACAGTAACATTCAGTACTTC
cdr3_aa: CASSSGDSNIQYF

v_call: TRBV9
j_call: TRBJ2-7
d_call: TRBD2
clone_size: -
cdr3_nt: TGTGCCAGCAGCGAGGGGACTAGCGGGAGGGTCCCCTACGAGCAGTACTTC
cdr3_aa: CASSEGTSGRVPYEQYF

v_call: TRBV29-1
j_call: TRBJ2-1
d_call: TRBD2
clone_size: few
cdr3_nt: TGCAGCTCCTCTGGGAGAGCGGGAGTGATGTGGAATGAGCAGTTCTTC
cdr3_aa: CSSSGRAGVMWNEQFF

v_call: TRBV9
j_call: TRBJ1-2
d_call: TRBD1
clone_size: -
cdr3_nt: TGTGCCAGCAGCCTGGGGGCAGGGGGGCGCTTTGGCTATGGCTACACCTTC
cdr3_aa: CASSLGAGGRFGYGYTF

v_call: TRBV5-1
j_call: TRBJ2-5
d_call: -
clone_size: -
cdr3_nt: TGCGCCAGCACCTGGGGGGTCCAAGAGACCCAGTACTTC
cdr3_aa: CASTWGVQETQYF

v_call: TRBV25-1
j_call: TRBJ2-3
d_call: -
clone_size: -
cdr3_nt: TGTGCCTGCAGTGAATATCGGCGGGTGGCAGATACGCAGTATTTT
cdr3_aa: CACSEYRRVADTQYF

v_call: TRBV29-1
j_call: TRBJ2-1
d_call: TRBD1
clone_size: -
cdr3_nt: TGCAGCGTTGGGGGGGGACAGGGGCGTAATGAGCAGTTCTTC
cdr3_aa: CSVGGGQGRNEQFF

v_call: TRBV2
j_call: TRBJ2-5
d_call: -
clone_size: -
cdr3_nt: TGTGCCAGCGGGACGCAGGGGCAGGGGGGGACCCAGTACTTC
cdr3_aa: CASGTQGQGGTQYF

v_call: TRBV5-4
j_call: TRBJ1-2
d_call: TRBD1
clone_size: -
cdr3_nt: TGTGCCAGCAGCTACCCTGGACAGGGGGTTTCCTATGGCTACACCTTC
cdr3_aa: CASSYPGQGVSYGYTF